The clone carrying this T cell receptor (beta chain) was counted a single time. This sample was included in a study of blood T cell repertoires in COVID-19. Background on the study: Samples of COVID-19 (acute and convalescent) were obtained from the United States, Italy and Spain.

The CDR3 is 15 residues long. Trimming took 6 bases from V and 3 from J; bases not matched to a gene: 5. CDR1 and CDR2 (germline): MGHDK, SYGVNS. Assay: immunoSEQ multiplex PCR; the TCRdb copy retains only in-frame clones and omits some. Of fewer than 350,000 clones listed, approximately 89% are singletons. The sequence came from a woman aged 50 to 65 who had recovered from COVID-19. The sequenced sample consisted of peripheral blood. J is TRBJ1-6 and V is TRBV25-1; 7 bases are a match to TRBD1. DNA of the CDR3: TGTGCCAGCAGCCAGACAGGGATCTATAATTCACCCCTCCACTTT. Translation gives CASSQTGIYNSPLHF.